One T cell receptor (beta chain) is described in this entry. The sample belongs to a study of blood T cell repertoires in COVID-19. Study summary: Sources were T cells, B-cell-depleted T cells, or PBMCs; the material itself was cDNA or gDNA.

Trimming removed 6 bases from V and 7 bases from J, with 13 bases in between. CDR1 is LGHNA, CDR2 YSLEER, per germline. This CDR3 is built from 13 residues. Libraries were prepared by immunoSEQ multiplex PCR; TCRdb keeps only in-frame clonotypes and omits some of them. The sample has some 150,000 clones, roughly 89% seen once. Source material: peripheral blood. The rearrangement links TRBV4-3 to TRBJ2-4, with D possibly being TRBD1 (6 bases). The source is a woman in her forties or fifties with active or convalescent COVID-19. The CDR3 DNA sequence: TGCGCCAGCAGTCTACAGGGTCGGAACATTCAGTACTTC. As protein: CASSLQGRNIQYF.